This T cell receptor (beta chain) was identified in a study of T cells in Graves' hyperthyroidism and ophthalmopathy. TCR beta CDR3 regions were amplified from RNA transcripts. Researchers ran a first-round RT-PCR on the TCR CDR3 using the HTBI primer set. MiXCR was run by TCRdb on the multiplex PCR reads, yielding one entry per CDR3 protein. The data show more than 100,000 distinct CDR3 sequences, with roughly 47% seen just once and roughly 26% held by the top ten. Deletions cut 5 bases from V and 11 bases from J, with 17 bases between. Looked up from germline, CDR1 is SGHTA and CDR2 is FQGNSA. The CDR3 has 13 amino acids.

The chain has TRBV7-2 and TRBJ2-3; tentative D call: TRBD2 (5 bases). The clonotype comes from a man aged 40-55 years with Graves' hyperthyroidism. Sequences were obtained from blood. The CDR3 DNA reads as TGTGCCAGCAGCCTAACGACTAACAATGAGCAGTATTTT. This encodes CASSLTTNNEQYF.